This TCR beta chain was retrieved from a study of shared T cell receptors in the human thymus. Data came from immunoSEQ multiplex PCR; TCRdb stores just in-frame clones and leaves some out. Of around 340,000 clones in the sample, 95% are singletons; the top ten hold roughly 0.021%. This clonotype originated in a human donor. Sequenced material: thymocytes.

The CDR3, as DNA: TGCGCCAGCAGCTTGGCCATCTACAATGAGCAGTTCTTC. The encoded protein is CASSLAIYNEQFF. This chain connects TRBV5-1 to TRBJ2-1; D unclear. This CDR3 is 13 amino acids long. Germline loops: CDR1 SGHRS, CDR2 YFSETQ. Trimming pared 0 bases from V and 3 bases from J, leaving 4 bases between.